The T cell receptor (beta chain) under discussion was sequenced for a study of T cells after yellow fever vaccination. Study-wide points: Detected again after the booster were most primary-vaccination clones, at 96% CD4 and 88% CD8. A minor fraction of clonotypes spanned both CD4 and CD8 compartments. A weaker but faster secondary response was observed, peaking on day 5 versus 15.

A remark on this clonotype: No antigen is known for it.

The CDR3 is made up of 14 amino acids. The germline gives CDR1 SGHTA, CDR2 FQGNSA. V was clipped by 1 base and J by 4 bases, with 10 bases between them. MiXCR was run by TCRdb on the 5' RACE reads, yielding one entry per CDR3 protein. The sample gives fewer than 350,000 distinct CDR3 sequences, more than 8.5% of which show up once; under 20% is in the top ten. The chain combines TRBV7-2 with TRBJ1-2, with TRBD1 as a possible D gene (5 bases). The TCR was taken from a man aged 18 to 30 who received the YFV17D yellow fever vaccine. The sequenced sample was PBMCs, obtained on the day of the first yellow fever vaccination. CDR3 DNA: TGTGCCAGCAGCTTAGGGGGGTTGGGCTATGGCTACACCTTC. The encoded protein is CASSLGGLGYGYTF.